The 20 T cell receptor beta chains presented below share a single source sample, sequenced in a study of response to subunit inactivated influenza vaccine. One entry per CDR3 protein results from TCRdb running MiXCR on the RT-PCR reads. The repertoire holds 490,000 or so distinct CDR3 sequences, approximately 7.7% seen once, with over 10% in the top ten. Material: PBMCs from blood, obtained less than 30 months after vaccination. These receptors all come from a man between 45 and 75 years old who received an inactivated influenza vaccine.

This clonotype was observed many times. DNA of the CDR3: TGTGCCAGCAGCCTCGGACTACCCACAGATACGCAGTATTTT. Its protein is CASSLGLPTDTQYF. V gene TRBV7-2 combines with J gene TRBJ2-3; the D gene is possibly TRBD2 (6 bases). Germline V gene data show CDR1 as SGHTA and CDR2 as FQGNSA. V lost 5 bases to trimming and J lost 2 bases, with 11 bases between them. The CDR3 spans 14 residues.

This clonotype was recorded many times. The genes are TRBV5-1 and TRBJ2-1, with TRBD2 matching over 16 bases. Trimming at V came to 3 bases and at J to 0 bases, leaving 6 bases not matched to a gene. In germline, CDR1 is SGHRS, CDR2 YFSETQ. This CDR3 has 19 amino acids. CDR3 sequence reads: CASSWGLAGGLLSYNEQFF. DNA of the CDR3: TGCGCCAGCAGCTGGGGACTAGCGGGGGGGCTTCTCTCCTACAATGAGCAGTTCTTC.

This clonotype was found many times. The chain links TRBV20-1 to TRBJ2-1, with a possible D match to TRBD1 (5 bases). Trimming shortened V by 0 bases and J by 10 bases, and 7 bases separated the two germline ends. CDR3 length equals 11 residues. Looked up from germline, CDR1 is DFQATT and CDR2 is SNEGSKA (reference sequence). DNA for the CDR3: TGCAGTGCTAGAGAGGACACCGAGCAGTTCTTC. The encoded protein is CSAREDTEQFF.

V usage is TRBV6-1 and J usage is TRBJ2-3; 11 bases match TRBD1. V dropped 6 bases and J dropped 6; count of bases not matched to a gene: 8. CDR3 size: 15 residues. The germline V gene encodes CDR1 MNHNS and CDR2 SASEGT. The CDR3 region has the DNA TGTGCCAGCAGCTCGGGACAGGGGGTTATGGATACGCAGTATTTT. It encodes CASSSGQGVMDTQYF.

The rearrangement uses TRBV10-2 and TRBJ1-1; perhaps TRBD1 as D (6 bases). Germline assignment: CDR1 WSHSY and CDR2 SAAADI. The CDR3 consists of 16 residues. V lost 6 bases, J lost 1 base, and 18 bases lay in between. In DNA form, the CDR3 reads TGCGCCAGCAGCGATTACCTTCTCAGGGGGAACACTGAAGCTTTCTTT. It encodes CASSDYLLRGNTEAFF.

The rearrangement joins TRBV7-3 to TRBJ2-5; 8 nucleotides line up with TRBD1. The CDR3 contains 15 residues. V lost 4 bases to trimming and J lost 4 bases; unmatched junction nucleotides: 8. Germline V gene lookup returns CDR1 SGHTA and CDR2 FQGTGA. The CDR3 coding sequence is TGTGCCAGCAGCTCGGGGTACAGGGGGTCAGAGACCCAGTACTTC. It encodes CASSSGYRGSETQYF.

At least ten counts were recorded for this clonotype. The J gene is TRBJ2-5, the V gene TRBV28; D is uncertain. CDR1 and CDR2 from the germline V gene are MDHEN and SYDVKM. Trimming took off 3 bases at V and 5 bases at J, with 10 bases between the two ends. The CDR3 is 13 amino acids. This CDR3 reads CASSLVSRETQYF. Written as DNA, the CDR3 is TGTGCCAGCAGTTTGGTTAGCAGGGAGACCCAGTACTTC.

This clonotype appeared a few times. V is TRBV10-3 and J is TRBJ2-5; D perhaps matches TRBD2 (5 bases). Germline-derived CDR1 and CDR2 are ENHRY and SYGVKD. Trimming stripped 8 bases from V and 1 base from J, with 11 bases between. The CDR3 runs to 13 residues. CDR3 in amino acids: CAIGGGSQETQYF. CDR3 sequence (DNA): TGTGCCATCGGAGGCGGTTCCCAAGAGACCCAGTACTTC.

As concerns this clonotype: A read error may produce the germline difference seen at one junction end. The chain joins TRBV24-1 to TRBJ1-2; 9 bases are a match to TRBD1. The germline V gene has CDR1 KGHDR and CDR2 SFDVKD. The length of the CDR3 is 14 residues. The CDR3: CATSGGQGLYRYTF. In DNA, the CDR3 is TGTGCCACCAGTGGAGGACAGGGGCTCTATCGCTACACCTTC.

This rearrangement joins TRBV20-1 to TRBJ2-7, with a weak D call TRBD1 (5 bases). The CDR3 covers 13 residues. Trimming removed 1 base from V and 2 bases from J, with 9 bases in between. Germline V gene lookup returns CDR1 DFQATT and CDR2 SNEGSKA (reference sequence). For the CDR3, the DNA is TGCAGTGCTAGAGGACAGATTGCCTACGAGCAGTACTTC. Amino acid sequence: CSARGQIAYEQYF.

This clonotype was detected many times. The chain uses TRBV12-3 or TRBV12-4 and TRBJ1-1; D is undetermined. V lost 4 bases and J 0 bases, leaving 12 bases between the germline ends. This CDR3 has 15 amino acids. The CDR3 DNA sequence: TGTGCCAGCAGTTGGGAGTTGGGAATGAACACTGAAGCTTTCTTT. This gives the protein CASSWELGMNTEAFF.

This clonotype was seen only a few times. This rearrangement joins TRBV7-2 to TRBJ2-7; 9 bases map to TRBD2. Trimming cost V 7 bases and J 4 bases; bases outside gene matches: 8. The CDR3 runs to 14 residues. Germline CDR1 SGHTA, CDR2 FQGNSA. CDR3 in amino acids: CASNRGGGGYEQYF. The CDR3 DNA reads as TGTGCCAGCAATCGGGGCGGGGGGGGTTACGAGCAGTACTTC.

This clonotype turned up a few times. CDR3 loop: CASSFMWESTYEQYF. The CDR3 nucleotides are TGTGCCAGCAGTTTTATGTGGGAGAGTACCTACGAGCAGTACTTC. The V call is TRBV28, the J call TRBJ2-7; the D gene is possibly TRBD2 (5 bases). The CDR3 sequence is 15 residues long. From germline, CDR1 is MDHEN and CDR2 SYDVKM. Trimming removed 3 bases at V and 2 bases at J, with 14 bases between.

The gene calls are TRBV24-1 and TRBJ2-1, with D perhaps TRBD1 (6 bases). This CDR3 has 15 residues. Germline assignment: CDR1 KGHDR and CDR2 SFDVKD. V was shortened by 3 bases and J by 3 bases, with 11 bases between the two germline ends. CDR3 amino acids: CATSDRARGYNEQFF. Here the CDR3 DNA reads TGTGCCACCAGTGATCGAGCCAGGGGCTACAATGAGCAGTTCTTC.

The genes are TRBV11-2 and TRBJ1-6; D is unresolved. CDR1 is SGHAT and CDR2 is FQNNGV in the germline V gene. V lost 5 bases, J lost 7 bases, and 3 bases lay in between. The CDR3 spans 11 residues. CDR3 bases: TGTGCCAGCAGCCGCAATTCACCCCTCCACTTT. Translated: CASSRNSPLHF.

This clonotype showed up many times. The gene calls are TRBV7-2 and TRBJ1-5; 9 bases are a match to TRBD1. Germline assignment: CDR1 SGHTA and CDR2 FQGNSA. The V gene end was trimmed by 3 bases and the J gene end by 0 bases; junction bases not matched to a gene: 6. The CDR3 runs to 17 residues. The CDR3 DNA reads as TGTGCCAGCAGCTTGGTTGGGACAGGGTATAGCAATCAGCCCCAGCATTTT. Its translation: CASSLVGTGYSNQPQHF. Supplemented by reference TRBV7-2 and TRBJ1-5, the full variable domain reads GAGVSQSPSNKVTEKGKDVELRCDPISGHTALYWYRQSLGQGLEFLIYFQGNSAPDKSGLPSDRFSAERTGGSVSTLTIQRTQQEDSAVYLCASSLVGTGYSNQPQHFGDGTRLSIL.

This clonotype was detected ten times or more. The chain links TRBV4-3 to TRBJ2-3; D call uncertain. Trimming took 2 bases from V and 6 from J, leaving 9 bases between them. The CDR3 sequence is 13 residues long. Germline V lookup: CDR1 LGHNA, CDR2 YSLEER. CDR3 coding DNA: TGCGCCAGCAGCCAACAAAGGTCTGATACGCAGTATTTT. Translation gives CASSQQRSDTQYF.

This clonotype was observed many times. The rearrangement joins TRBV5-1 to TRBJ1-1; tentative D call: TRBD1 (5 bases). This CDR3 spans 14 amino acids. Trimming stripped 6 bases from V and 1 base from J, with 13 bases between. Germline CDR1 reads SGHRS; CDR2 reads YFSETQ. The CDR3 here is CASTQDTTNTEAFF. The CDR3 region has the DNA TGCGCCAGCACCCAGGACACAACGAACACTGAAGCTTTCTTT.

This clonotype was found a few times. CDR3 DNA: TGTGCCAGCAGCGTAGTCGGGAGCGTATCATCCAATGAGCAGTTCTTC. It yields the protein CASSVVGSVSSNEQFF. The chain combines TRBV9 with TRBJ2-1; D is possibly TRBD2 (6 bases). There are 16 residues in the CDR3. Between the trimmed V and J ends, which lost 0 bases and 6 bases, there was a span of 16 bases. The germline gives CDR1 SGDLS, CDR2 YYNGEE.

The gene calls are TRBV20-1 and TRBJ1-5, with D maybe TRBD1 (5 bases). There are 16 residues in the CDR3. The germline V gene has CDR1 DFQATT and CDR2 SNEGSKA (reference sequence). V lost 5 bases to trimming and J lost 5 bases, with 22 bases between them. CDR3 loop: CSAVLQVSDTDQPQHF. Here the CDR3 DNA reads TGCAGTGCTGTCCTACAGGTTTCGGACACCGATCAGCCCCAGCATTTT.